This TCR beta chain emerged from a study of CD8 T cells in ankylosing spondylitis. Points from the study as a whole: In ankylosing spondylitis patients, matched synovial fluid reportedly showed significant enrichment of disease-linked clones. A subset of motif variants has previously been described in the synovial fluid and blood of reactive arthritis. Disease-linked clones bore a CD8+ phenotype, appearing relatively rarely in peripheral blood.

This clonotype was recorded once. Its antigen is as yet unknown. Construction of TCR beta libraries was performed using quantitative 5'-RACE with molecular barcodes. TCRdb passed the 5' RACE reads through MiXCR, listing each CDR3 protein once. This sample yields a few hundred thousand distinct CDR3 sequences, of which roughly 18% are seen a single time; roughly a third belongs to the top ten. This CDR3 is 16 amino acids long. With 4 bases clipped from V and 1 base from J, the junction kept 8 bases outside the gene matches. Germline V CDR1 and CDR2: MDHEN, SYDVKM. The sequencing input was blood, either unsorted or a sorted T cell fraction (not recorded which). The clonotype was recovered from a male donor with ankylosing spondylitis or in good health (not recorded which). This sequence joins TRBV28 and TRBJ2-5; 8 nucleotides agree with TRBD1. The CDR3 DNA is TGTGCCAGCAGTTACAGGGGGAATTGGGGCCAAGAGACCCAGTACTTC. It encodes CASSYRGNWGQETQYF.